Each of the 8 T cell receptor beta chains below was sequenced from the same sample in a study of shared clonotypes between healthy human individuals. Profiling relied on immunoSEQ multiplex PCR, and the TCRdb table lists in-frame clones only, not all of them. The profile shows 1 million to 1.3 million clones, about four fifths of them singletons. Sequences were obtained from memory CD4+ T cells from PBMCs. The subset here: CD45RA-negative fraction. These TCRs come from a man younger than 30 in good health. Some clones in this sample may be carry-over from other donors' samples.

The table lists this clone with a few counts. In DNA, the CDR3 is TGTGCCAGCAGAGGCAGGGGCGATGAGCAGTTCTTC. Translation: CASRGRGDEQFF. The genes are TRBV2 and TRBJ2-1; D might be TRBD1 (6 bases). V lost 6 bases to trimming and J lost 8 bases, with 11 bases between them. The CDR3 is 12 residues long. Germline V gives CDR1 SNHLY, CDR2 FYNNEI.

The chain combines TRBV18 with TRBJ2-5, with 11 nucleotides matching TRBD1. CDR3 length: 16 amino acids. Germline trimming cut 6 bases from V and 5 bases from J; bases unmatched to any gene: 11. Germline V CDR1 and CDR2: KGHSH, LQKENI. CDR3: CASSPPSGTGGETQYF. For the CDR3, the DNA is TGTGCCAGCTCCCCCCCATCCGGGACAGGGGGGGAGACCCAGTACTTC.

This clone has a single count. The chain carries TRBV5-1 and TRBJ2-7; 9 bases align to TRBD2. The V gene's germline CDR1 is SGHRS and CDR2 YFSETQ. CDR3 length equals 13 residues. With 7 bases clipped from V and 2 bases from J, the junction kept 4 bases outside the gene matches. CDR3 coding DNA: TGCGCCAGCTCAGCGGGAGGCACCTACGAGCAGTACTTC. Translation gives CASSAGGTYEQYF.

This chain links TRBV10-3 with TRBJ1-1; no clear D gene. This CDR3 has 12 amino acids. V was shortened by 3 bases and J by 3 bases, with 5 bases between the two germline ends. Germline CDR1 and CDR2: ENHRY and SYGVKD. CDR3 coding DNA: TGTGCCATCAGTGATCGGTACACTGAAGCTTTCTTT. It specifies CAISDRYTEAFF.

The chain combines TRBV18 with TRBJ1-5, with D possibly being TRBD1 (6 bases). CDR3 length: 15 amino acids. Trimming stripped 3 bases from V and 2 bases from J, with 11 bases between. Germline CDR1 is KGHSH and CDR2 is LQKENI. The CDR3 region is CASSPRTVGNQPQHF. CDR3 bases: TGTGCCAGCTCACCCCGGACAGTCGGCAATCAGCCCCAGCATTTT.

This clone appeared many times. The chain uses TRBV25-1 and TRBJ2-7; D is possibly TRBD1 (6 bases). The V end was cut by 4 bases, the J end by 6 bases, with 7 bases between. CDR3 size: 11 residues. From germline, CDR1 is MGHDK and CDR2 SYGVNS. The CDR3 DNA reads as TGTGCCAGCAGTGGGGGGCGCGAGCAGTACTTC. It is translated as CASSGGREQYF.

This clone was observed a handful of times. This chain links TRBV2 with TRBJ2-7, with D uncertain. The V end was cut by 8 bases, the J end by 7 bases, with 9 bases between. This CDR3 contains 10 residues. Germline V CDR1 and CDR2: SNHLY, FYNNEI. In DNA, the CDR3 is TGTGCCAGCCCCTGTTGGGAGCAGTACTTC. It specifies CASPCWEQYF.

For this clone: The same CDR3 can be traced to other DNA sequences in this sample. The V call is TRBV29-1, the J call TRBJ2-7; the D gene is possibly TRBD2 (6 bases). V lost 6 bases and J 5 bases, leaving 11 bases between the germline ends. Germline loops: CDR1 SQVTM, CDR2 ANQGSEA. CDR3 length: 11 amino acids. CDR3 amino acids: CSVGGGDEQYF. In nucleotides, the CDR3 is TGCAGCGTGGGGGGTGGGGACGAGCAGTACTTC.